The 16 T cell receptor beta chains listed next were all sequenced from one sample in a study of cytomegalovirus exposure and HLA in healthy donors. It was with 60 Vbeta and 13 Jbeta primers that the PCR ran. Here immunoSEQ multiplex PCR was the method, and the copy in TCRdb shows in-frame clones only, minus some. This sample carries some 130,000 clones, about 80% of them seen once, and the ten largest clones take 2% to 2.5%. The material sequenced was PBMCs. The receptors shown here come from a man in his late teens or twenties in good health and CMV-seronegative.

J is TRBJ2-2 and V is TRBV13, with D tentatively TRBD1 (6 bases). CDR3 length equals 14 residues. Trimming cost V 4 bases and J 5 bases, with 11 bases left between them. Per germline, CDR1 PRHDT and CDR2 FYEKMQ (reference sequence). This CDR3 reads CASSSAGVTGELFF. CDR3 DNA sequence: TGTGCCAGCAGCTCCGCAGGGGTTACCGGGGAGCTGTTTTTT.

The chain carries TRBV29-1 and TRBJ2-5; the D is unclear. Looked up from germline, CDR1 is SQVTM and CDR2 is ANQGSEA. The germline V and J ends were trimmed by 7 bases and 9 bases, with 18 bases remaining between them. CDR3 length equals 12 residues. The CDR3 spells CSAIQPQVAQYF. CDR3 coding DNA: TGCAGCGCGATTCAACCCCAGGTGGCCCAGTACTTC.

The rearrangement links TRBV2 to TRBJ2-7, with TRBD1 identical over 7 bases. V dropped 1 base and J dropped 4; count of bases not matched to a gene: 4. Germline CDR1 and CDR2: SNHLY and FYNNEI. This CDR3 region has 14 residues. In DNA form, the CDR3 reads TGTGCCAGCAGTGAAGGGAACAGGGGTTACGAGCAGTACGTC. Its protein is CASSEGNRGYEQYV.

V is TRBV19 and J is TRBJ1-5, with TRBD1 as a possible D gene (6 bases). V gave up 5 bases and J gave up 3 bases, with 17 bases separating them. The CDR3 is made up of 16 amino acids. In germline, CDR1 is LNHDA, CDR2 SQIVND (reference sequence). Written as DNA, the CDR3 is TGTGCCAGTAGTCCCAATGGGGGGGCCTTCAATCAGCCCCAGCATTTT. Its protein is CASSPNGGAFNQPQHF.

The chain recombines TRBV28 with TRBJ2-3; 11 nucleotides agree with TRBD2. The CDR3 runs to 19 residues. The junction had 16 bases not matched to a gene; V was cut back by 2 bases and J by 6 bases. Germline CDR1 is MDHEN and CDR2 is SYDVKM. The CDR3 is CASSLRGATSGSWLDTQYF. DNA of the CDR3: TGTGCCAGCAGTTTAAGGGGGGCAACTAGCGGGAGTTGGTTGGATACGCAGTATTTT.

This clone has a single count. The V call is TRBV2, the J call TRBJ2-3, with TRBD2 matching over 8 bases. The J segment lost 8 bases and the V segment lost 2 bases, leaving 6 bases of the junction unmatched. The CDR3 loop spans 14 amino acids. Germline assignment: CDR1 SNHLY and CDR2 FYNNEI. CDR3 DNA: TGTGCCAGCAGTGAACTGGGGACTAGGGGTACGCAGTATTTT. Protein sequence: CASSELGTRGTQYF.

CDR3 DNA sequence: TGTGCCAGCAGCTTAAATGGTGAGGCAGGGTCCGAGCAGTACTTC. Amino acids: CASSLNGEAGSEQYF. The rearrangement uses TRBV7-9 and TRBJ2-7; D may be TRBD1 (5 bases). V lost 2 bases and J lost 6, with 17 bases in between. The CDR3 totals 15 residues. Germline V gene data show CDR1 as SEHNR and CDR2 as FQNEAQ (reference sequence).

The chain employs TRBV9 and TRBJ1-2, with 9 bases lining up with TRBD1. V was clipped by 3 bases and J by 6 bases; unmatched bases: 6. Looked up from germline, CDR1 is SGDLS and CDR2 is YYNGEE. This CDR3 spans 14 amino acids. The CDR3 region is CASSDGQGLDGYTF. CDR3 in DNA: TGTGCCAGCAGCGATGGACAGGGGCTGGATGGCTACACCTTC. The whole variable domain, filled in from reference TRBV9 and TRBJ1-2, reads DSGVTQTPKHLITATGQRVTLRCSPRSGDLSVYWYQQSLDQGLQFLIQYYNGEERAKGNILERFSAQQFPDLHSELNLSSLELGDSALYFCASSDGQGLDGYTFGSGTRLTVV.

This sequence joins TRBV10-3 and TRBJ2-1; possible D gene TRBD2, 6 bases. The CDR3 contains 15 residues. V gave up 6 bases and J gave up 6 bases, with 18 bases separating them. In germline, CDR1 is ENHRY, CDR2 SYGVKD. The CDR3 reads CAIRIGTSLLNEQFF. CDR3 bases: TGTGCCATCAGAATAGGAACTAGCCTACTCAATGAGCAGTTCTTC.

This clone was detected a few times. V and J are TRBV4-1 and TRBJ2-7; 7 nucleotides match TRBD1. The germline gives CDR1 MGHRA, CDR2 YSYEKL. This CDR3 has 16 amino acids. Trimming at V came to 2 bases and at J to 2 bases, leaving 9 bases not matched to a gene. The CDR3 nucleotides read TGCGCCAGCAGCCAACGATTGGACAGGCGGCCCTACGAGCAGTACTTC. Its protein product is CASSQRLDRRPYEQYF.

This chain joins TRBV19 and TRBJ2-3; 7 bases match TRBD1. J lost 5 bases, V lost 6 bases, and 8 bases had no gene match. Per the germline V gene, CDR1 is LNHDA and CDR2 is SQIVND (reference sequence). The CDR3 extends over 14 amino acids. The CDR3 spells CASRRGGAGDTQYF. The DNA for the CDR3 is TGTGCCAGTAGGCGAGGGGGCGCGGGAGATACGCAGTATTTT.

There are a few counts of this clone. J is TRBJ2-3 and V is TRBV28, with TRBD2 identical over 9 bases. Germline V CDR1 and CDR2: MDHEN, SYDVKM. This CDR3 contains 15 residues. The trim removed 3 bases at V and 5 bases at J, leaving 6 bases unmatched. CDR3 residues: CASSFSGRGKDTQYF. The DNA for the CDR3 is TGTGCCAGCAGTTTTAGCGGGAGAGGGAAAGATACGCAGTATTTT.

This chain connects TRBV5-6 to TRBJ2-5, with D perhaps TRBD1 (6 bases). The CDR3 is 17 amino acids. Germline values: CDR1 SGHDT, CDR2 YYEEEE. The V end lost 3 bases, the J end lost 0 bases, and 18 bases lay between the germline ends. CDR3 loop: CASSSLGAPEYQETQYF. CDR3 nucleotide sequence: TGTGCCAGCAGCTCCCTGGGGGCGCCAGAGTACCAAGAGACCCAGTACTTC.

The gene calls are TRBV15 and TRBJ2-4; D gene unclear. The germline gives CDR1 LNHNV, CDR2 YYDKDF (reference sequence). Trimming took 6 bases from V and 7 from J, leaving 16 bases between them. This CDR3 has 14 amino acids. CDR3 amino acids: CATRYETAGNIQYF. CDR3 in DNA: TGTGCCACCAGGTACGAAACTGCCGGTAACATTCAGTACTTC.

This chain links TRBV10-1 with TRBJ1-6; TRBD1 agrees at 7 bases. Germline V lookup: CDR1 WNHNN, CDR2 SYGVQD (reference sequence). The CDR3 loop spans 15 amino acids. With V trimmed by 1 base and J by 6 bases, 3 bases remained unmatched. The CDR3: CASSEWTGRNSPLHF. Here the CDR3 DNA reads TGCGCCAGCAGTGAGTGGACAGGCCGTAATTCACCCCTCCACTTT.

V and J are TRBV19 and TRBJ1-5; TRBD1 matches 8 bases. CDR1 and CDR2 (germline): LNHDA, SQIVND (reference sequence). The CDR3 extends over 14 amino acids. V dropped 10 bases and J dropped 4; count of bases not matched to a gene: 9. The CDR3: CANPRDRRNQPQHF. The CDR3, as DNA: TGTGCCAACCCCCGGGACAGGCGAAATCAGCCCCAGCATTTT.